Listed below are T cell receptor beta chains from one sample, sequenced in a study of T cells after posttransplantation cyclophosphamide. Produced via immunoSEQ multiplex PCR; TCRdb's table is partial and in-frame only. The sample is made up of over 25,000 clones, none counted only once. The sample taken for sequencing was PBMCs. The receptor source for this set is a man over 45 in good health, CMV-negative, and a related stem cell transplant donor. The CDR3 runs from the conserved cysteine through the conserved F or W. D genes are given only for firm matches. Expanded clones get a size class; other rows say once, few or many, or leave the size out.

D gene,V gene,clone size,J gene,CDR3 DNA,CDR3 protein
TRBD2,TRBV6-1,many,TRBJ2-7,TGTGCCAGCAGTCGGGGACTATCATTCGGCGAGCAGTACTTC,CASSRGLSFGEQYF
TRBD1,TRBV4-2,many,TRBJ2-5,TGTGCCAGCAGCCGGGGGGAAGCAGGGGGCTACCAAGAGACCCAGTACTTC,CASSRGEAGGYQETQYF
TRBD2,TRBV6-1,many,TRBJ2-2,TGTGCCAGCAGTGAAGCCCTCGGGGGGGACACCGGGGAGCTGTTTTTT,CASSEALGGDTGELFF
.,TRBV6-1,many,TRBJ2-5,TGTGCCAGCATACTCTACAGGACCCAAGAGACCCAGTACTTC,CASILYRTQETQYF
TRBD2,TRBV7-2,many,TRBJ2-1,TGTGCCAGCAGCTTGAGGACTAGCGGGAGATCCTACAATGAGCAGTTCTTC,CASSLRTSGRSYNEQFF
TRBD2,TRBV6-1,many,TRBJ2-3,TGTGCCAGCACCCCAGCGGGGGCCACAGATACGCAGTATTTT,CASTPAGATDTQYF
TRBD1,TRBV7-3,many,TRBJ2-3,TGTGCCAGCAGTTCCCACTCCGGGACAGGGAGCAACACGCAGTATTTT,CASSSHSGTGSNTQYF
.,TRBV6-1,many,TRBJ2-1,TGTGCCAGCAGTGAATCTGACAGGCACGATGAGCAGTTCTTC,CASSESDRHDEQFF
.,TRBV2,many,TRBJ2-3,TGTGCCAGCGGGGGACAAGGGAGACCCGCGTATTTT,CASGGQGRPAYF
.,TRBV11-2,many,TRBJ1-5,TGTGCCAGCAGCTTGGTAGGGGGCAATCAGCCCCAGCATTTT,CASSLVGGNQPQHF
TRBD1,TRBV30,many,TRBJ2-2,TGTGCCTGGAGTGAACGGGACAGAGACACCGGGGAGCTGTTTTTT,CAWSERDRDTGELFF
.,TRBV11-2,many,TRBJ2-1,TGTGCCAGCAGCTTGCGGCAGCTCCGGGAAAATGAGCAGTTCTTC,CASSLRQLRENEQFF
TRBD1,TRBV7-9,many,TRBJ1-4,TGTGCCAGCAGCTTTCAGGTTGAGGGGGCGCGGAATGAAAAACTGTTTTTT,CASSFQVEGARNEKLFF
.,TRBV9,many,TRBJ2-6,TGTGCCAGCAGCGCGGGGAACTCTGGGGCCAACGTCCTGACTTTC,CASSAGNSGANVLTF
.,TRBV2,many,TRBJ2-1,TGTGCCAGCAGACCTAGCGTCGGTGAGCAGTTCTTC,CASRPSVGEQFF
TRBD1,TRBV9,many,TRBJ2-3,TGTGCCAGCAGCCGGGACAGTAGCACAGATACGCAGTATTTT,CASSRDSSTDTQYF
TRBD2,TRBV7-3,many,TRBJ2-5,TGTGCCAGCAGCTTATCTCCTAGCGGGGGGCGGGAGACCCAGTACTTC,CASSLSPSGGRETQYF
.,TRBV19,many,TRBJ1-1,TGTGCCAGTAGTATCGTGGGCGGGGGAGCTTTCTTT,CASSIVGGGAFF
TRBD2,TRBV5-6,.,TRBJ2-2,TGTGCCAGCAGCTTGGAAGCGGGAGGGCCATCTTTCCGCACCGGGGAGCTGTTTTTT,CASSLEAGGPSFRTGELFF
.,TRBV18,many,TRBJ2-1,TGTGCCAGCTCACCACCGTCCGCGGGGGCCCTTTACAATGAGCAGTTCTTC,CASSPPSAGALYNEQFF
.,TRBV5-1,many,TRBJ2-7,TGCGCCAGCAGCTGGCGGTTTAGTTACGAGCAGTACTTC,CASSWRFSYEQYF
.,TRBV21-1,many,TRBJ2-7,TGTGCCAGCAGCATCGGACAGGGGGCGAGCGAGCAGTACTTC,CASSIGQGASEQYF
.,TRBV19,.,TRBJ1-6,TGTGCCAGTACCTCCGAATCACAGGGAGGGGCACCCCTCCACTTT,CASTSESQGGAPLHF
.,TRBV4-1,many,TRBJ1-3,TGCGCCAGCAGCCGGGACATACCTCTCTCTGGAAACACCATATATTTT,CASSRDIPLSGNTIYF
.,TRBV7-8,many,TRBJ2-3,TGTGCCAGCAGCTTCAGGGGGGCAGATACGCAGTATTTT,CASSFRGADTQYF
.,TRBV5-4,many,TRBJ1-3,TGTGCCAGCAGCCTTAGCTTAACAGGGAACTCTGGAAACACCATATATTTT,CASSLSLTGNSGNTIYF
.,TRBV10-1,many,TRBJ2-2,TGCGCCAGCAGTGGAAGGAGAGGACAAGGGAACACCGGGGAGCTGTTTTTT,CASSGRRGQGNTGELFF
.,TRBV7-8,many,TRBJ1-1,TGTGCCAGCAGCTCGACTTGGAACACTGAAGCTTTCTTT,CASSSTWNTEAFF
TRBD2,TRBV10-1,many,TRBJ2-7,TGCGCCAGCAGGGGCGGGAGGGCCGCGGTCGAGCAGTACTTC,CASRGGRAAVEQYF
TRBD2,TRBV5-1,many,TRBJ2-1,TGCGCCACTCGGGGGGACAATGAGCAGTTCTTC,CATRGDNEQFF
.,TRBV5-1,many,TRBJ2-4,TGCGCCAGCAGCTTGACAGGGATAGCCAAAAACATTCAGTACTTC,CASSLTGIAKNIQYF
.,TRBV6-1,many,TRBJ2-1,TGTGCCAGCAGAGAGGGTTATCGGTACAATGAGCAGTTCTTC,CASREGYRYNEQFF
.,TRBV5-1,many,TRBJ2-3,TGCGCCAGCAATCCGAAGGCGGGGTCTGTCACAGATACGCAGTATTTT,CASNPKAGSVTDTQYF